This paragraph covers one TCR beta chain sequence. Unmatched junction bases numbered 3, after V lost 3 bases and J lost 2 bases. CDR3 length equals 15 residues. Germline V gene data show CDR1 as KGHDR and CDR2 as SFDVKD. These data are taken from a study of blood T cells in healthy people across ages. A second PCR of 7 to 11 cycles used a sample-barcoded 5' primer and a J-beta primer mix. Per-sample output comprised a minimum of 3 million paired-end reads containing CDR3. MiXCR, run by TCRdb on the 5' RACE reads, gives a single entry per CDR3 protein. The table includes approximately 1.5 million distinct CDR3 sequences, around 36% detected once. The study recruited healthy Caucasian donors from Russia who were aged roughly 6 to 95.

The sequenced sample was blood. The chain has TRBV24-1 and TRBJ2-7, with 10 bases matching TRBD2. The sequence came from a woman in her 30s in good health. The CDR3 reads CATSDRTSGPYEQYF. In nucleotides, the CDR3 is TGTGCCACCAGTGATCGGACTAGCGGACCCTACGAGCAGTACTTC.